Below are 22 T cell receptor beta chains sequenced from a single sample in a study of OX40 agonist ivuxolimab in advanced cancers. Clones were sequenced by immunoSEQ multiplex PCR, and TCRdb holds only the in-frame ones, with some missing. The sample includes about 55,000 clones, more than 75% of them seen just once. The sample consisted of CD4+ or CD8+ T cells sorted from blood, taken in a trial of the OX40 agonist ivuxolimab. These receptors originate from an adult with an advanced solid tumor such as melanoma, head and neck, liver or kidney cancer.

The CDR3 bases are TGTGCCAGCAGCTTCGACGGAAGCTCCTACAATGAGCAGTTCTTC. It encodes CASSFDGSSYNEQFF. The rearrangement joins TRBV11-2 to TRBJ2-1; unclear D gene. Germline V gene data show CDR1 as SGHAT and CDR2 as FQNNGV. CDR3 length equals 15 residues. V was cut by 3 bases and J by 0 bases, with 9 bases left in between.

The rearrangement links TRBV19 to TRBJ2-1; D is unclear. Per germline, CDR1 LNHDA and CDR2 SQIVND (reference sequence). Trimming left V 3 bases short and J 9 bases short, with 9 bases between. This CDR3 has 12 amino acids. The CDR3: CASSISGPEQFF. The CDR3 bases are TGTGCCAGTAGTATCTCCGGGCCTGAGCAGTTCTTC.

The rearrangement joins TRBV7-9 to TRBJ2-7; D not certain. Trimming took 1 base from V and 3 from J, leaving 7 bases between them. Germline assignment: CDR1 SEHNR and CDR2 FQNEAQ (reference sequence). There are 13 residues in the CDR3. The CDR3 here is CASSLEENYEQYF. As DNA, the CDR3 is TGTGCCAGCAGCTTAGAGGAAAACTACGAGCAGTACTTC.

V usage is TRBV5-6 and J usage is TRBJ2-2; 9 positions match TRBD1. V shed 2 bases, J shed 6 bases, and the junction held 5 bases outside the gene matches. This CDR3 contains 15 residues. The germline V gene encodes CDR1 SGHDT and CDR2 YYEEEE. DNA for the CDR3: TGTGCCAGCAGCTTTGGGACAGGGTCGGCCGGGGAGCTGTTTTTT. Its translation: CASSFGTGSAGELFF. The full variable domain, completed using reference TRBV5-6 and TRBJ2-2, is DAGVTQSPTHLIKTRGQQVTLRCSPKSGHDTVSWYQQALGQGPQFIFQYYEEEERQRGNFPDRFSGHQFPNYSSELNVNALLLGDSALYLCASSFGTGSAGELFFGEGSRLTVL.

The chain uses TRBV28 and TRBJ2-3, with 13 bases matching TRBD2. V gave up 3 bases and J gave up 7 bases; unmatched junction bases: 7. Germline CDR1 MDHEN, CDR2 SYDVKM. The CDR3 totals 16 residues. As DNA, the CDR3 is TGTGCCAGCAGTTTCCCACGGACTAGCGGGGGTAATACGCAGTATTTT. Encoded protein: CASSFPRTSGGNTQYF.

The chain couples TRBV7-9 to TRBJ2-5; D not resolved. V was pared by 4 bases and J by 5 bases, with 14 bases between. The germline gives CDR1 SEHNR, CDR2 FQNEAQ (reference sequence). This CDR3 is built from 14 residues. The CDR3 region has the DNA TGTGCCAGCAGCTCCTCGGCGTTATGGGAGACCCAGTACTTC. Its translation is CASSSSALWETQYF.

As for this clone: An end of the junction does not agree with germline; a read error may underlie this. The rearrangement uses TRBV7-9 and TRBJ1-2, with a possible D match to TRBD1 (5 bases). From germline, CDR1 is SEHNR and CDR2 FQNEAQ (reference sequence). The CDR3 covers 16 residues. The CDR3 DNA reads TGCGCCAGCAGCCAAGATAGGGGCCGGGCCCTGTATGGCTACACCTTC. Protein sequence: CASSQDRGRALYGYTF.

The V call is TRBV5-1, the J call TRBJ2-7; no reliable D call. With 0 bases removed from V and 6 bases from J, the gap between germline ends came to 4 bases. The length of the CDR3 is 11 residues. CDR1 is SGHRS and CDR2 is YFSETQ in the germline V gene. The CDR3 here is CASSLDAEQYF. DNA for the CDR3: TGCGCCAGCAGCTTGGACGCCGAGCAGTACTTC.

The J gene is TRBJ1-2, the V gene TRBV4-3; D unresolved. The germline V and J ends were trimmed by 0 bases and 4 bases, with 6 bases remaining between them. The V gene's germline CDR1 is LGHNA and CDR2 YSLEER. The CDR3 is 13 residues long. CDR3 residues: CASSQDSSYGYTF. CDR3 DNA sequence: TGCGCCAGCAGCCAAGACAGCTCCTATGGCTACACCTTC.

About this clone: Relative to the germline gene, one junction end is altered; a read error may explain this. This CDR3 is CAGRTGGVGRGNTIYF. The DNA of the CDR3 is TGTGCCGGCAGGACAGGGGGCGTCGGTAGAGGAAACACCATATATTTT. V usage is TRBV28 and J usage is TRBJ1-3, with 11 bases identical to TRBD1. The germline V gene has CDR1 MDHEN and CDR2 SYDVKM. This CDR3 spans 16 amino acids.

The gene calls are TRBV9 and TRBJ1-3; no definite D call. V was trimmed by 2 bases and J by 4 bases, leaving 10 bases between them. The CDR3 is 14 residues long. The germline V gene has CDR1 SGDLS and CDR2 YYNGEE. This CDR3 is CASSVQVGGNTIYF. The CDR3 DNA sequence: TGTGCCAGCAGCGTGCAAGTAGGGGGAAACACCATATATTTT. The whole variable domain, remainder taken from reference TRBV9 and TRBJ1-3, is DSGVTQTPKHLITATGQRVTLRCSPRSGDLSVYWYQQSLDQGLQFLIQYYNGEERAKGNILERFSAQQFPDLHSELNLSSLELGDSALYFCASSVQVGGNTIYFGEGSWLTVV.

V is TRBV4-3 and J is TRBJ1-1; perhaps TRBD1 as D (5 bases). The CDR3 loop spans 12 amino acids. CDR1 and CDR2 from the germline V gene are LGHNA and YSLEER. Trimming cost V 5 bases and J 5 bases, with 9 bases left between them. The CDR3 sequence is CASSGEGTEAFF. The CDR3 DNA is TGCGCCAGCAGCGGGGAGGGGACTGAAGCTTTCTTT.

The chain links TRBV20-1 to TRBJ1-2; no clear D. V was trimmed by 2 bases and J by 8 bases, leaving 6 bases between them. The CDR3 runs 10 residues. Germline V gene data show CDR1 as DFQATT and CDR2 as SNEGSKA (reference sequence). CDR3 sequence reads: CSARTGGYTF. The CDR3 coding sequence is TGCAGTGCTAGAACCGGGGGCTACACCTTC.

The chain combines TRBV19 with TRBJ1-5, with D possibly TRBD1 on 5 matching bases. V was cut by 5 bases and J by 4 bases, with 15 bases left in between. CDR1 and CDR2 from the germline V gene are LNHDA and SQIVND (reference sequence). The CDR3 runs to 15 residues. The CDR3 DNA reads TGTGCCAGTAGTGACTTCTGGGGGGTGAATCAGCCCCAGCATTTT. Amino acids: CASSDFWGVNQPQHF.

This clone has only one observation. This rearrangement joins TRBV28 to TRBJ1-1; D ambiguous. The germline gives CDR1 MDHEN, CDR2 SYDVKM. CDR3 length: 15 amino acids. V lost 2 bases to trimming and J lost 1 base, with 11 bases between them. The CDR3 DNA follows: TGTGCCAGCAGTTTAGACGGTAGGACGAACACTGAAGCTTTCTTT. It is translated as CASSLDGRTNTEAFF.

The genes are TRBV7-2 and TRBJ2-7; D is possibly TRBD2 (6 bases). From germline, CDR1 is SGHTA and CDR2 FQGNSA. Trimming removed 4 bases at V and 2 bases at J, with 18 bases between. The CDR3 loop spans 16 amino acids. The DNA of the CDR3 is TGTGCCAGCAGCTACGGCAGGGACTCAGGTACCTACGAGCAGTACTTC. Its translation is CASSYGRDSGTYEQYF. The entire variable domain, with the rest obtained from reference TRBV7-2 and TRBJ2-7, is as follows: GAGVSQSPSNKVTEKGKDVELRCDPISGHTALYWYRQSLGQGLEFLIYFQGNSAPDKSGLPSDRFSAERTGGSVSTLTIQRTQQEDSAVYLCASSYGRDSGTYEQYFGPGTRLTVT.

The chain carries TRBV5-4 and TRBJ2-7; D gene ambiguous. V shed 7 bases and J shed 4 bases, with 12 bases lying between them. CDR1 and CDR2 (germline): SGHNT, YYREEE (reference sequence). The CDR3 sequence is 12 residues long. Here the CDR3 reads CASGPEDYEQYF. The CDR3 DNA is TGTGCCAGCGGCCCCGAGGATTACGAGCAGTACTTC.

This chain connects TRBV14 to TRBJ1-2; 7 nucleotides line up with TRBD1. The CDR3 loop spans 16 amino acids. Germline V gene data show CDR1 as SGHDN and CDR2 as FVKESK. The trim removed 0 bases at V and 5 bases at J, leaving 9 bases unmatched. The CDR3 region is CASSQERTGTVYGYTF. CDR3 nucleotide sequence: TGTGCCAGCAGCCAAGAGAGAACCGGGACAGTATATGGCTACACCTTC.

This clone has a single count. The chain has TRBV20-1 and TRBJ2-7; D remains unclear. The CDR3 totals 11 residues. Germline CDR1 and CDR2: DFQATT and SNEGSKA (reference sequence). V was clipped by 5 bases and J by 3 bases, with 8 bases between them. CDR3 sequence reads: CSALLSYEQYF. The CDR3 DNA follows: TGCAGTGCTCTCTTGAGCTACGAGCAGTACTTC.

The J gene is TRBJ2-5, the V gene TRBV6-5; possibly TRBD2 for D (6 bases). The DNA end lines up better with TRBJ2-7; the J call may be wrong. The CDR3 runs to 14 residues. The germline CDR1 and CDR2 sequences are MNHEY and SVGAGI. In DNA, the CDR3 is TGTGCCAGCAGTTACTCGGAGGGGATGGACGAGCAGTACTTC. Translation: CASSYSEGMDEQYF.

The rearrangement links TRBV7-9 to TRBJ2-2, with 10 bases that match TRBD1. V gave up 5 bases and J gave up 6 bases; unmatched junction bases: 3. The CDR3 length is 14 residues. Germline assignment: CDR1 SEHNR and CDR2 FQNEAQ (reference sequence). CDR3 in DNA: TGTGCCAGCAGCGAAGACAGGGGGCCCGGGGAGCTGTTTTTT. As protein: CASSEDRGPGELFF.

Comments on this clone: The CDR3 does not end in the conserved phenylalanine or tryptophan, so this is likely a read error. V gene TRBV2 combines with J gene TRBJ1-6; 8 bases agree with TRBD1. Germline V gene data show CDR1 as SNHLY and CDR2 as FYNNEI. The CDR3 has 16 amino acids. V was clipped by 3 bases and J by 9 bases; unmatched bases: 10. CDR3 amino acids: CASSELGQATFSPLHL. As DNA, the CDR3 is TGTGCCAGCAGTGAGTTGGGACAGGCGACATTTTCACCCCTCCACCTT.